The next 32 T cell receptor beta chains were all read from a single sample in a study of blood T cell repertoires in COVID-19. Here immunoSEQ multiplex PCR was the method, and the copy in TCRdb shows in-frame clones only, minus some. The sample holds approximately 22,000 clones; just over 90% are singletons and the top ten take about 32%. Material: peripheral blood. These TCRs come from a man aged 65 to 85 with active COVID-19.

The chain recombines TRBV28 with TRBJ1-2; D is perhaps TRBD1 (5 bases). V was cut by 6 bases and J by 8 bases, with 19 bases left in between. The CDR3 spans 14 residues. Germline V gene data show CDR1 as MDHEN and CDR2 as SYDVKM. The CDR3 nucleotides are TGTGCCAGCAGGTACCCTCAGGGTCGGCAGGGCTACACCTTC. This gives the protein CASRYPQGRQGYTF.

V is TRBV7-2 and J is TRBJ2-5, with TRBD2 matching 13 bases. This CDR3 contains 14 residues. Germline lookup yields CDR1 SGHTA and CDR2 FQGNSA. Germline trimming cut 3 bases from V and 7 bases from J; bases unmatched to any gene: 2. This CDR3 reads CASSLGLAGWTQYF. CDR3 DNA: TGTGCCAGCAGCTTGGGACTAGCGGGATGGACCCAGTACTTC.

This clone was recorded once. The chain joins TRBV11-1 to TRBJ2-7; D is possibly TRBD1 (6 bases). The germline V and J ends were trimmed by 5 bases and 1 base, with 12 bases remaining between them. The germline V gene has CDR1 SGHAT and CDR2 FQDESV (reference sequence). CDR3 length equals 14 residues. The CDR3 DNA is TGTGCCAGCAGCCTGCGAGGGGGTTCCTACGAGCAGTACTTC. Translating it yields CASSLRGGSYEQYF.

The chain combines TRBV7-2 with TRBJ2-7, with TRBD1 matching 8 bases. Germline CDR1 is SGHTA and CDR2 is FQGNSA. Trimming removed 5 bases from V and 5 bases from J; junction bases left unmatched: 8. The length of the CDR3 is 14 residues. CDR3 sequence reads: CASSPWTGFDEQYF. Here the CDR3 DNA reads TGTGCCAGCAGCCCATGGACAGGGTTCGACGAGCAGTACTTC. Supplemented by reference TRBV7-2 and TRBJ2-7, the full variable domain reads GAGVSQSPSNKVTEKGKDVELRCDPISGHTALYWYRQSLGQGLEFLIYFQGNSAPDKSGLPSDRFSAERTGGSVSTLTIQRTQQEDSAVYLCASSPWTGFDEQYFGPGTRLTVT.

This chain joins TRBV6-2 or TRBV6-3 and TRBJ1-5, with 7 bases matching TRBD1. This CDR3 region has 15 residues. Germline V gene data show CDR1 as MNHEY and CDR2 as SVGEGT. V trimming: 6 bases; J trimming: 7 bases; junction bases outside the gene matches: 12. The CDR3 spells CASSPGGPRGQPQHF. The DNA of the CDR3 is TGTGCCAGCAGCCCAGGGGGTCCGAGAGGGCAGCCCCAGCATTTT.

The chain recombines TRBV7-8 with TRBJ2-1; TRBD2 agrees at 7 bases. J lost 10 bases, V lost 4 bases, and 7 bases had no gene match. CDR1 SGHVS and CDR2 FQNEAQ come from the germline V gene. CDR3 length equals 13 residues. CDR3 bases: TGTGCCAGCAGCTATCATCCGGGAGGAGAGCAGTTCTTC. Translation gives CASSYHPGGEQFF.

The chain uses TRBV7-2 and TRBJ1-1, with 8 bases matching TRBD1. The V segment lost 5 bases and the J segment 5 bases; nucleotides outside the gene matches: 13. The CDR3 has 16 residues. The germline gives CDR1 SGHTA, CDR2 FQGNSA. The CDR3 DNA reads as TGTGCCAGCAGCCCCCAGGGGGCGCTGAGGGGAACTGAAGCTTTCTTT. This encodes CASSPQGALRGTEAFF.

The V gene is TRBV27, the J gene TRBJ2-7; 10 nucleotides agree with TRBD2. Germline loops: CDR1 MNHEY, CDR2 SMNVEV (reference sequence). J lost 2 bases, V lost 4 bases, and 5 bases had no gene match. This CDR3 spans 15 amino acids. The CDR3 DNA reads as TGTGCCAGCAGTTCTAGAGCGGGAGGGCCCTACGAGCAGTACTTC. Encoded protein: CASSSRAGGPYEQYF.

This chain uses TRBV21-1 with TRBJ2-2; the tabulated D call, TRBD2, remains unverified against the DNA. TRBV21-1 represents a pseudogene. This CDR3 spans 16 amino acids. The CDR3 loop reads CASSKRGTSGTGELFF. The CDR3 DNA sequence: TGTGCCAGCAGCAAGCGAGGAACTAGCGGCACCGGGGAGCTGTTTTTT.

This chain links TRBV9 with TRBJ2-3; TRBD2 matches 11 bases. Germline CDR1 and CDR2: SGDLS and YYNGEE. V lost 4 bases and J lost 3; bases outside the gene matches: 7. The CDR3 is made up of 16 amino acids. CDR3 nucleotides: TGTGCCAGCAGCCTTGGTAGCGGGGGGGCGACAGATACGCAGTATTTT. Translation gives CASSLGSGGATDTQYF.

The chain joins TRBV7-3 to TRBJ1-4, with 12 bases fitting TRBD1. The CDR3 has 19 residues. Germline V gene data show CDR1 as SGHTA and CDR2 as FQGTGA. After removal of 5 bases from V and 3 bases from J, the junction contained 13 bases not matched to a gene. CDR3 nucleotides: TGTGCCAGCAGCCCTTACCCATGGGACAGGGGGCGGGCTAATGAAAAACTGTTTTTT. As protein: CASSPYPWDRGRANEKLFF.

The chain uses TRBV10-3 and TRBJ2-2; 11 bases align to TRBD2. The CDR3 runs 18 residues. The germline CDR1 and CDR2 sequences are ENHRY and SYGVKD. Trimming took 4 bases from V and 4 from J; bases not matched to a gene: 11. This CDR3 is CAISGVGLAGGGTGELFF. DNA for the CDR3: TGTGCCATCAGTGGGGTTGGGCTAGCGGGAGGCGGCACCGGGGAGCTGTTTTTT.

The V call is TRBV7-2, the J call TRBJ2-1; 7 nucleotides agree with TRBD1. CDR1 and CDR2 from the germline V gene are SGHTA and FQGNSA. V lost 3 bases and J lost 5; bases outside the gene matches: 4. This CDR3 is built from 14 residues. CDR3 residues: CASSLRGPNNEQFF. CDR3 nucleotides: TGTGCCAGCAGCTTGAGGGGGCCTAACAATGAGCAGTTCTTC. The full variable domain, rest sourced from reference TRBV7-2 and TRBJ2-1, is GAGVSQSPSNKVTEKGKDVELRCDPISGHTALYWYRQSLGQGLEFLIYFQGNSAPDKSGLPSDRFSAERTGGSVSTLTIQRTQQEDSAVYLCASSLRGPNNEQFFGPGTRLTVL.

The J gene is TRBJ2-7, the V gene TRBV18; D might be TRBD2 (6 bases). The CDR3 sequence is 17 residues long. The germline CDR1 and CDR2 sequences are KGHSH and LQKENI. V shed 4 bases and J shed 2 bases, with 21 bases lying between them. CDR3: CASSQNDPRDWTYEQYF. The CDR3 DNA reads TGTGCCAGCTCACAGAATGACCCCCGGGACTGGACCTACGAGCAGTACTTC. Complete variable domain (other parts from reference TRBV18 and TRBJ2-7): NAGVMQNPRHLVRRRGQEARLRCSPMKGHSHVYWYRQLPEEGLKFMVYLQKENIIDESGMPKERFSAEFPKEGPSILRIQQVVRGDSAAYFCASSQNDPRDWTYEQYFGPGTRLTVT.

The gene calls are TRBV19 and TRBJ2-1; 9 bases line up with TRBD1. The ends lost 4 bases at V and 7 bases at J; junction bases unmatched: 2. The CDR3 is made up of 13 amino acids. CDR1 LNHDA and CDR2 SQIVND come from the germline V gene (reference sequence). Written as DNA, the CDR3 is TGTGCCAGTAGTAGGGACAGGGCGAATGAGCAGTTCTTC. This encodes CASSRDRANEQFF. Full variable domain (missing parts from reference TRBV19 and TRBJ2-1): DGGITQSPKYLFRKEGQNVTLSCEQNLNHDAMYWYRQDPGQGLRLIYYSQIVNDFQKGDIAEGYSVSREKKESFPLTVTSAQKNPTAFYLCASSRDRANEQFFGPGTRLTVL.

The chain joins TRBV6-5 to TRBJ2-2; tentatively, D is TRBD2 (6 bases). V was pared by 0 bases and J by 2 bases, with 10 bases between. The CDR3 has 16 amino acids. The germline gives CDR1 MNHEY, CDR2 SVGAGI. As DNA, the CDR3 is TGTGCCAGCAGTTACTCGCCAGGGACTAACACCGGGGAGCTGTTTTTT. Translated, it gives CASSYSPGTNTGELFF.

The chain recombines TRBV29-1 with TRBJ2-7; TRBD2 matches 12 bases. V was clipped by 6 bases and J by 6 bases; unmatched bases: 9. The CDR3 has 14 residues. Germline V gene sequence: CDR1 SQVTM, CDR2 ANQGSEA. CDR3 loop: CSVQTSGRYFEQYF. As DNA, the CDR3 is TGCAGCGTGCAAACTAGCGGGAGGTACTTCGAGCAGTACTTC.

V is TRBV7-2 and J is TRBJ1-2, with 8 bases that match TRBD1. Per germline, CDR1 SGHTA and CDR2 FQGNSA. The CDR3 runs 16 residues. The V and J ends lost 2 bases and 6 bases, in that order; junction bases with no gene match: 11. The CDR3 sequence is CASSLQGAVGRNGYTF. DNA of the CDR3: TGTGCCAGCAGCTTACAGGGGGCGGTGGGGAGAAATGGCTACACCTTC.

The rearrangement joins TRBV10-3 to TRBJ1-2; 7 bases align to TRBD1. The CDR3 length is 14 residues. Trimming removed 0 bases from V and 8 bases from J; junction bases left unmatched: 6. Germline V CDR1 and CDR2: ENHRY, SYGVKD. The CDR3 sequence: CAISESRQGEGYTF. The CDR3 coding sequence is TGTGCCATCAGTGAGTCACGGCAGGGGGAAGGCTACACCTTC.

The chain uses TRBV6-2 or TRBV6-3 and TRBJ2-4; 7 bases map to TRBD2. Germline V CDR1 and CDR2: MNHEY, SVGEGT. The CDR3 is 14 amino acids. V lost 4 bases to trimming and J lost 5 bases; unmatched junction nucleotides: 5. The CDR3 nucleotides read TGTGCCAGCAGTTGTCTAGCGGAGGAAAACATTCAGTACTTC. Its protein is CASSCLAEENIQYF.

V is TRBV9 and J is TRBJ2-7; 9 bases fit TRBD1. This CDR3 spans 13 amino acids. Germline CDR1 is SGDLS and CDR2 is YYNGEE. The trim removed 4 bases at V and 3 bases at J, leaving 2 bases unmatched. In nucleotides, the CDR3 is TGTGCCAGCAGCAGGGACAGGGACTACGAGCAGTACTTC. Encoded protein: CASSRDRDYEQYF.

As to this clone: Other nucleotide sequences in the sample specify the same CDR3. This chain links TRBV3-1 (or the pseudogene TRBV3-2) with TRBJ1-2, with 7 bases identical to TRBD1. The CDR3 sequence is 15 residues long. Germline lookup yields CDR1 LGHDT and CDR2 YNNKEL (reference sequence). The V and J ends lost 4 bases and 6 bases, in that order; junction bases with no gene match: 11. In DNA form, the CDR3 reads TGTGCCAGCAGCCGTCTGGCAGGGGGAGGCGATGGCTACACCTTC. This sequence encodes CASSRLAGGGDGYTF.

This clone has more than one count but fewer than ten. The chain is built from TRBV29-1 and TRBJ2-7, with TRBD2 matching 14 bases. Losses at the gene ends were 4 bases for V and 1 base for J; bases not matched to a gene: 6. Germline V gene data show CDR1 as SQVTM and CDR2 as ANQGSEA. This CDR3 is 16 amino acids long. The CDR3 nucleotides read TGCAGCGTTGTGAGGGGACTAGCGGGAGTTTCCTACGAGCAGTACTTC. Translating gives CSVVRGLAGVSYEQYF.

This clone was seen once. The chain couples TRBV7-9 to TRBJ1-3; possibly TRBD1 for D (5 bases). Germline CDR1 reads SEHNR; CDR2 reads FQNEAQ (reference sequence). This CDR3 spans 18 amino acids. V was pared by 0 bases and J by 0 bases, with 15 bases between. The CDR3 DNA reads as TGTGCCAGCAGCTTAGCGAAGTTACAGGTTAACTCTGGAAACACCATATATTTT. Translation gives CASSLAKLQVNSGNTIYF.

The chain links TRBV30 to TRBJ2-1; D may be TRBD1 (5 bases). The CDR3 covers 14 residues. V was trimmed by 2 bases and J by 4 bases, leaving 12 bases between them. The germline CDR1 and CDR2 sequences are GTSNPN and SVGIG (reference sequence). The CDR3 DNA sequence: TGTGCCTGGAGTAGGACACCCCAGTACAATGAGCAGTTCTTC. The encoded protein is CAWSRTPQYNEQFF.

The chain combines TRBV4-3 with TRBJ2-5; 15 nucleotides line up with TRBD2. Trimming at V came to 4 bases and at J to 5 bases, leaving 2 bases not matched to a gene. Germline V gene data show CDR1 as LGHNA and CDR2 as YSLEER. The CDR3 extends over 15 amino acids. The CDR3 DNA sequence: TGCGCCAGCAGCCGCGGACTAGCGGGAGGGGAGACCCAGTACTTC. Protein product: CASSRGLAGGETQYF.

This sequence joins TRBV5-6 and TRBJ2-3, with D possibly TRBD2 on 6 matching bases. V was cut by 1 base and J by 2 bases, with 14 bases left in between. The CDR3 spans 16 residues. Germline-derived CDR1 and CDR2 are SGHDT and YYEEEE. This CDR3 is CASSLRVAALTDTQYF. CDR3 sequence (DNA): TGTGCCAGCAGCTTGCGGGTAGCGGCACTCACAGATACGCAGTATTTT.

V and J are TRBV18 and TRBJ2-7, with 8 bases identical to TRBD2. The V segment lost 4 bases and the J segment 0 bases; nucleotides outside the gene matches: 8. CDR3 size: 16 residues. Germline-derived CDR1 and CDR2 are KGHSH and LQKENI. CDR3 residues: CASSLHSGGSSYEQYF. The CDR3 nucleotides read TGTGCCAGCTCACTCCACTCGGGGGGGAGCTCCTACGAGCAGTACTTC. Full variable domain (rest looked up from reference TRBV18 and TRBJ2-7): NAGVMQNPRHLVRRRGQEARLRCSPMKGHSHVYWYRQLPEEGLKFMVYLQKENIIDESGMPKERFSAEFPKEGPSILRIQQVVRGDSAAYFCASSLHSGGSSYEQYFGPGTRLTVT.

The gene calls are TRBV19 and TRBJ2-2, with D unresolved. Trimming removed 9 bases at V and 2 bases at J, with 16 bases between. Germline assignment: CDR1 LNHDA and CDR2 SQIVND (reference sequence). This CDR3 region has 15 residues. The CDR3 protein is CASRLGPTNTGELFF. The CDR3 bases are TGTGCCAGCCGCCTTGGGCCCACTAACACCGGGGAGCTGTTTTTT.

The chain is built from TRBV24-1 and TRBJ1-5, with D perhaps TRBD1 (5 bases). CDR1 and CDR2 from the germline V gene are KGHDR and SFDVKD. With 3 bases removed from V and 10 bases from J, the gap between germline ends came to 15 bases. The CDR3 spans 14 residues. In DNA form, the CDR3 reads TGTGCCACCAGTGATCCCGCTGGGGCTGGACCCCAGCATTTT. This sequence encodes CATSDPAGAGPQHF.

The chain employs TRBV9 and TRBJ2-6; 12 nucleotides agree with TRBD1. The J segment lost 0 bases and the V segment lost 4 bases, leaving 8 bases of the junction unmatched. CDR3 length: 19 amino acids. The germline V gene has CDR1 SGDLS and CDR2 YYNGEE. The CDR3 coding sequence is TGTGCCAGCAGCTTTCCACGGGACAGGGGGCTCTCTGGGGCCAACGTCCTGACTTTC. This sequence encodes CASSFPRDRGLSGANVLTF.

For the CDR3, the DNA is TGTGCCAGTAGTATAGACAACTACGAGCAGTACTTC. Translating gives CASSIDNYEQYF. The chain joins TRBV19 to TRBJ2-7, with D uncertain. Per the germline V gene, CDR1 is LNHDA and CDR2 is SQIVND (reference sequence). This CDR3 has 12 residues. V was pared by 0 bases and J by 3 bases, with 3 bases between.